A selection of T cell receptor beta chains follows, all from one sample in a study of blood T cells in healthy people across ages. Via MiXCR, TCRdb re-called the 5' RACE reads, giving one row per CDR3 protein. The table includes 2 million or so distinct CDR3 sequences, roughly 49% detected once. What was sequenced was blood. The receptors here all came from a woman in her 40s in good health. CDR3s include the opening cysteine and the closing phenylalanine or tryptophan. The D gene is left open where the match is weak. Clone size is not always given. Where it is, it says once, few, many or a class for expanded clones.

length: 12; V: TRBV20-1; D: .; J: TRBJ2-1; size: few; DNA: TGCAGAGCCTCGGAGGGGCGCAATGAGCAGTTCTTC; CDR3: CRASEGRNEQFF
length: 16; V: TRBV6-2/TRBV6-3; D: .; J: TRBJ1-4; size: .; DNA: TGTGCCAGCAGTTACCCAAGGAGTATGGGTAATGAAAAACTGTTTTTT; CDR3: CASSYPRSMGNEKLFF
length: 13; V: TRBV4-3; D: .; J: TRBJ2-3; size: few; DNA: TGCGCCAGCAGCCGGGGGATTGCAGATACGCAGTATTTT; CDR3: CASSRGIADTQYF
length: 16; V: TRBV7-2; D: .; J: TRBJ2-6; size: few; DNA: TGTGCCAGCAGCCTCCAGCTGGGACCGGGGGCCAACGTCCTGACTTTC; CDR3: CASSLQLGPGANVLTF
length: 13; V: TRBV10-3; D: .; J: TRBJ1-2; size: .; DNA: TGTGCCATCAGTGAGTTGGGGGACTATGGCTACACCTTC; CDR3: CAISELGDYGYTF
length: 16; V: TRBV4-2; D: TRBD2; J: TRBJ2-1; size: .; DNA: TGTGCCAGCAGCACTCGGACTAGCGGGGGGGCCCATGAGCAGTTCTTC; CDR3: CASSTRTSGGAHEQFF
length: 19; V: TRBV4-3; D: TRBD1; J: TRBJ2-7; size: few; DNA: TGCGCCAGCAGCCAAGGAGCCTGGGAAAACAGGGGGCCGTCCAACGAGCAGTACTTC; CDR3: CASSQGAWENRGPSNEQYF
length: 11; V: TRBV6-5; D: .; J: TRBJ2-3; size: .; DNA: TGTGCCAGCAGTTTCAAGGAGCGACAGTATTTT; CDR3: CASSFKERQYF
length: 15; V: TRBV20-1; D: TRBD1; J: TRBJ2-7; size: .; DNA: TGCAGTGCTAGACCATGGGACAGGGCCTCCTACGAGCAGTACTTC; CDR3: CSARPWDRASYEQYF
length: 15; V: TRBV6-5; D: TRBD2; J: TRBJ2-1; size: .; DNA: TGTGCCAGCAGTTACTCCCCAGCGGGGGCCAATGAGCAGTTCTTC; CDR3: CASSYSPAGANEQFF
length: 13; V: TRBV7-2; D: .; J: TRBJ1-4; size: .; DNA: TGTGCCAGCAGCTTAGATTCCGGCGAAAAACTGTTTTTT; CDR3: CASSLDSGEKLFF
length: 14; V: TRBV6-6; D: .; J: TRBJ1-2; size: few; DNA: TGTGCCAGCCGCCCGCCGGCCCCCGGGTATGGCTACACCTTC; CDR3: CASRPPAPGYGYTF
length: 11; V: TRBV20-1; D: .; J: TRBJ2-7; size: .; DNA: TGCAGTGCTAGACAGGCGGGCGAGCAGTACTTC; CDR3: CSARQAGEQYF
length: 15; V: TRBV4-1; D: .; J: TRBJ2-3; size: .; DNA: TGCGCCAGCAGCCAAGGCCGAACCCACACAGATACGCAGTATTTT; CDR3: CASSQGRTHTDTQYF
length: 15; V: TRBV2; D: TRBD2; J: TRBJ2-3; size: .; DNA: TGTGCCAGCAGTGAAGGACTAGCTGGCGCAGATACGCAGTATTTT; CDR3: CASSEGLAGADTQYF
length: 15; V: TRBV27; D: TRBD1; J: TRBJ2-5; size: .; DNA: TGTGCCAGCAACCCATTCCGGGACAGCCAAGAGACCCAGTACTTC; CDR3: CASNPFRDSQETQYF
length: 16; V: TRBV25-1; D: TRBD1; J: TRBJ2-5; size: .; DNA: TGTGCCAGCAGTGCCCCCGGGACAGGGTACTGGGAGACCCAGTACTTC; CDR3: CASSAPGTGYWETQYF
length: 14; V: TRBV20-1; D: TRBD2; J: TRBJ2-3; size: .; DNA: TGCAGTGCCCCGGCGGGCGGGGGTTCATATACGCAGTATTTT; CDR3: CSAPAGGGSYTQYF
length: 13; V: TRBV3-1; D: .; J: TRBJ2-5; size: .; DNA: TGTGCCAGCAGCGCGTCCAGGACGGAGACCCAGTACTTC; CDR3: CASSASRTETQYF
length: 13; V: TRBV7-2; D: .; J: TRBJ2-7; size: .; DNA: TGTGCCAGCAGGCTACCTGCGACTGTGGAGCAGTACTTC; CDR3: CASRLPATVEQYF
length: 14; V: TRBV5-1; D: .; J: TRBJ2-1; size: .; DNA: TGCGCCAGCAGCTTGGGAGGGGACAAACGAGAGCAGTTCTTC; CDR3: CASSLGGDKREQFF
length: 16; V: TRBV4-2; D: .; J: TRBJ2-7; size: .; DNA: TGTGCCAGCAGCCAAGGGGTTGAGGGGATCGGGTACGAGCAGTACTTC; CDR3: CASSQGVEGIGYEQYF
length: 16; V: TRBV20-1; D: TRBD2; J: TRBJ2-3; size: .; DNA: TGCAGTGCGGGGGGGACTAGCGGGGGCCTCGCCGATACGCAGTATTTT; CDR3: CSAGGTSGGLADTQYF
length: 13; V: TRBV10-3; D: .; J: TRBJ1-4; size: .; DNA: TGTGCCATCAGGGACCTCACCGATGAAAAACTGTTTTTT; CDR3: CAIRDLTDEKLFF
length: 15; V: TRBV6-2/TRBV6-3; D: TRBD1; J: TRBJ2-5; size: .; DNA: TGTGCCAGCAGAACCCCCGGGACAGCTCAAGAGACCCAGTACTTC; CDR3: CASRTPGTAQETQYF
length: 16; V: TRBV6-6; D: .; J: TRBJ1-2; size: .; DNA: TGTGCCAGCAGTTACTCCGGGCCGGGGGTCGACTATGGCTACACCTTC; CDR3: CASSYSGPGVDYGYTF
length: 14; V: TRBV5-8; D: .; J: TRBJ2-7; size: once; DNA: TGTGCCAGCAGCTTGCCGGGGGCCGAATACGAGCAGTACTTC; CDR3: CASSLPGAEYEQYF
length: 17; V: TRBV28; D: .; J: TRBJ2-1; size: .; DNA: TGTGCCAGCAGTCGGAGGTTCGAGGGGGGGATCTACAATGAGCAGTTCTTC; CDR3: CASSRRFEGGIYNEQFF
length: 15; V: TRBV11-2; D: .; J: TRBJ2-5; size: .; DNA: TGTGCCAGCAGCTTACAGGGGGGAAAACCGGAGACCCAGTACTTC; CDR3: CASSLQGGKPETQYF
length: 18; V: TRBV4-2; D: .; J: TRBJ1-4; size: .; DNA: TGTGCCAGCAGCCAAGATATAGGGCCTGCGGGGAATAATGAAAAACTGTTTTTT; CDR3: CASSQDIGPAGNNEKLFF
length: 19; V: TRBV11-1; D: .; J: TRBJ2-6; size: .; DNA: TGTGCCAGCAGCTTAGTTCGGTGGCTGCCCAACTCTGGGGCCAACGTCCTGACTTTC; CDR3: CASSLVRWLPNSGANVLTF